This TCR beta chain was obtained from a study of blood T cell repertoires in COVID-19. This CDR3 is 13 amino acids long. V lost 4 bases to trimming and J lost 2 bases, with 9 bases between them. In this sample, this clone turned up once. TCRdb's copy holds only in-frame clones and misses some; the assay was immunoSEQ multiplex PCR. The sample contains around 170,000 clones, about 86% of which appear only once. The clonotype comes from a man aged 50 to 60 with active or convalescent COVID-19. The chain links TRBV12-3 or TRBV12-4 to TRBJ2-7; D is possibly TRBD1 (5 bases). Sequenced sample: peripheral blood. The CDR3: CASSSGPTYEQYF. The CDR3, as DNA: TGTGCCAGCAGTTCAGGGCCAACCTACGAGCAGTACTTC.